The entry below describes one T cell receptor beta chain. This sample is part of a study of T cell clones after liver transplantation. Assay used: immunoSEQ multiplex PCR; TCRdb lists only in-frame clones, some missing. The sample includes tens of thousands of clones, under 95% of them seen just once. The CDR3 sequence is 14 residues long. V was pared by 6 bases and J by 0 bases, with 11 bases between. Germline-derived CDR1 and CDR2 are LNHDA and SQIVND (reference sequence). The genes are TRBV19 and TRBJ1-1; D is uncertain. The TCR sequence derives from a human donor who received a liver transplant. The sample here was CD4+ T cells from blood, taken before liver transplant. CDR3 region: CASSPTVMNTEAFF. The DNA of the CDR3 is TGTGCCAGTAGCCCTACAGTTATGAACACTGAAGCTTTCTTT.